A single TCR beta chain is shown here with its context. Its antigen is still unknown. Base qualities are not recorded, but no much larger clone differs from it by a single base. TCRdb names Illumina NovaSeq 6000 as the instrument used. TCRalpha and TCRbeta cDNA libraries were built by 5'RACE with constant-segment primers, adding sample barcodes and unique molecular identifiers. Trizol reagent was used to extract RNA from every sample. Libraries were amplified in two PCR steps, with a second sample barcode and Illumina TruSeq adapters added in the second step. Sequencing of the libraries was done on an Illumina NovaSeq, producing 2 x 150 bp paired-end reads. The paper's data handling went like this. Reads were demultiplexed and collapsed into UMI-guided consensus sequences with migec v1.2.7. Using mixcr v2.1.11, the UMI consensuses were aligned to TRA and TRB V and J templates and assembled into clonotypes. Expanded or contracted clonotypes were those called significant by both edgeR and NoisET, with noise models trained on biological replicates. For edgeR calls, the thresholds were a false discovery rate-adjusted p below 0.01 and a log2 fold-change of 1. PCA with hierarchical clustering of max-normalized trajectories of the 1000 most abundant clonotypes was used as exploratory dynamics analysis. Each responding clone was given a CD4 or CD8 phenotype based on the CD4+ and CD8+ repertoires, which had been sequenced separately. The public reads were reanalyzed by TCRdb: fastp trimming at Q25, MiXCR alignment, in-frame beta chains only. Under each unique CDR3 protein, matching rows form one entry showing the most common genes and DNA. TCRdb, not the authors, supplied the V and J calls. The sample table shows over 350,000 distinct CDR3 sequences, and 20% to 25% are seen once. The ten largest clones capture around 8.7% of the sample.

The sample belongs to a study of T-cell memory formation after mild COVID-19 (dated by TCRdb to about 2021). Study-wide context: Most TCR sequence clusters were specific to one of the two donors. In two donors, T-cell clones that expanded and contracted after mild COVID-19 were followed by sequencing TCRalpha and TCRbeta repertoires longitudinally. The cohort comprised two young, previously healthy adult volunteers, one female and one male.

PBMCs were isolated by Ficoll-Paque density gradient centrifugation. Study-wide findings and limitations: Contracting CD4+ clones turned up mainly in the CM and EM memory subsets, whereas EMRA was where CD8+ clones were enriched. Only a couple of mild cases were covered by the study, and larger cohorts that include severe cases with pre-infection samples were considered necessary. Clones that contracted from day 15 to 85 showed balanced CD4/CD8 phenotypes, whereas a second wave of clones that expanded from day 15 to 37 leaned towards CD4+. The detection of some responding clones in pre-infection memory suggests that pre-existing cross-reactive memory T cells joined the SARS-CoV-2 response. SARS-CoV-2 specificity was not confirmed for the second-wave clones peaking on day 37.

Unmatched junction bases come to 12, with V trimmed by 7 bases and J by 13 bases. CDR1 and CDR2 were assigned from the germline V gene as KGHDR and SFDVKD. The CDR3 sequence holds 15 residues, the cysteine and phenylalanine included. CDR3 DNA only is kept here, 45 bases in frame from base 1. The sequence was collected from an adult woman who had mild COVID-19 (a few samples of this study predate the infection). The sample titles of this study are shuffled in the database, so cell type and time point are left out; the donor was told from shared clones. The chain is made from TRBV24-1 and TRBJ2-1, and TRBD2 matches 13 of the central bases. The sequenced sample was PBMCs or a T cell subset sorted from them (not recorded which). The nucleotides read TGTGCCACCAGGGGGACTAGCGGGACAGGTGGGGGCCAGTTCTTC. Translated, it reads CATRGTSGTGGGQFF.